The count of the clone carrying this T cell receptor beta chain is one. This sample was taken from a study of blood T cell repertoires in COVID-19. Background on the study: Sites in the United States, Italy and Spain provided acute and convalescent COVID-19 samples. The cDNA or gDNA used as material had been derived from T cells, B-cell-depleted T cells, or PBMCs.

Original processing methods: The assay estimated nucleated cells by amplifying reference gene primers. TCRdb keeps only in-frame clones here, not all; method: immunoSEQ multiplex PCR. For V, J and clone size, that table is used; D and trimming come from the DNA. The profile shows 250,000 to 300,000 clones, roughly 85% of them singletons. The length of the CDR3 is 16 residues. Trimming pared 6 bases from V and 4 bases from J, leaving 19 bases between. Germline V gene sequence: CDR1 PRHDT, CDR2 FYEKMQ (reference sequence). Cohort 3 recovery required two negative PCRs, clearance, or symptom resolution. The sample consisted of PBMCs or T cells enriched from blood (not recorded which). The chain has TRBV13 and TRBJ1-3; D perhaps matches TRBD1 (5 bases). The clonotype was recovered from a woman aged 45-60 years who had recovered from COVID-19. The CDR3 DNA reads TGTGCCAGCAGGAGATACGCAGGGCTTCCCGGAAACACCATATATTTT. Translation: CASRRYAGLPGNTIYF. Full variable domain (outside the CDR3, taken from reference TRBV13 and TRBJ1-3): AAGVIQSPRHLIKEKRETATLKCYPIPRHDTVYWYQQGPGQDPQFLISFYEKMQSDKGSIPDRFSAQQFSDYHSELNMSSLELGDSALYFCASRRYAGLPGNTIYFGEGSWLTVV.